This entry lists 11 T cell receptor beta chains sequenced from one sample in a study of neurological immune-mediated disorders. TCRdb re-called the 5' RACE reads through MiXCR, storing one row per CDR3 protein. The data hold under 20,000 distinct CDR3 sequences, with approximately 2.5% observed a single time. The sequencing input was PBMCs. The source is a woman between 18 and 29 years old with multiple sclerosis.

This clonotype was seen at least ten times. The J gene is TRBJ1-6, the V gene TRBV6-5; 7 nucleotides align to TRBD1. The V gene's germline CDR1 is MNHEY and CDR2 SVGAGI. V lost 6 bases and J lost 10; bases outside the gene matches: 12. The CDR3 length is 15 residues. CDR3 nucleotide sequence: TGTGCCAGCAGCATCATCGACAGGGTTGACTCACCCCTCCACTTT. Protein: CASSIIDRVDSPLHF.

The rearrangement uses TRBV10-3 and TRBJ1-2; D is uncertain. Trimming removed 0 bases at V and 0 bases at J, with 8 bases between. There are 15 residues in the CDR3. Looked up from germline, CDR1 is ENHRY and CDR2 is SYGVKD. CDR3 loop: CAISESTATNYGYTF. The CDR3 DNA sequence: TGTGCCATCAGTGAGTCTACAGCTACTAACTATGGCTACACCTTC.

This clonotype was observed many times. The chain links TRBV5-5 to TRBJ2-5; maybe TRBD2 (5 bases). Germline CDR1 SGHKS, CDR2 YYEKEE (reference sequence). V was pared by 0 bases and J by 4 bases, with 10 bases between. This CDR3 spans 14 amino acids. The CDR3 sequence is CASSLGGIAETQYF. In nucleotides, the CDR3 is TGTGCCAGCAGCTTGGGAGGGATTGCAGAGACCCAGTACTTC.

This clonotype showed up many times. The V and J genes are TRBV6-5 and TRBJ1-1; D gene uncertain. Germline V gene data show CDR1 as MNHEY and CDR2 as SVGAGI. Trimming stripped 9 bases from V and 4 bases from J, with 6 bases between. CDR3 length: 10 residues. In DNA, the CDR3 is TGTGCCAGACGGGTCACTGAAGCTTTCTTT. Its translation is CARRVTEAFF.

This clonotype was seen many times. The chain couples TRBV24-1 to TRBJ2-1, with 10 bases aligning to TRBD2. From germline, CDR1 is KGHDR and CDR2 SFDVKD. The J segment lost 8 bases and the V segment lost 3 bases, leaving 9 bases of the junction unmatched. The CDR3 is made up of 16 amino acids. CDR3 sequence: CATSDHLAGDSHEQFF. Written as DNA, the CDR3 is TGTGCCACCAGTGATCACCTAGCGGGAGATTCGCATGAGCAGTTCTTC.

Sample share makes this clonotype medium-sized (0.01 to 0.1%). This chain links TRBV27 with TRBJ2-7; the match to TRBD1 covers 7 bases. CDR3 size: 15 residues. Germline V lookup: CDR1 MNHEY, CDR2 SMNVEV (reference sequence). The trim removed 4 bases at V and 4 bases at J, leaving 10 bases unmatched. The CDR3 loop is CASSSHRGSGYEQYF. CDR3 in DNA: TGTGCCAGCAGTTCACACAGGGGTTCGGGTTACGAGCAGTACTTC.

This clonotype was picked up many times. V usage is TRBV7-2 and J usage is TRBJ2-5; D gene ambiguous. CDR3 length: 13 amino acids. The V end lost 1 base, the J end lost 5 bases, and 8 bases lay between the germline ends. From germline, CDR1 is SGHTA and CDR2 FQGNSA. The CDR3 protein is CASSLGARETQYF. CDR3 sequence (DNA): TGTGCCAGCAGCTTAGGGGCCAGGGAGACCCAGTACTTC. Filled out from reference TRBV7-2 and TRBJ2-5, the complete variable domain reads GAGVSQSPSNKVTEKGKDVELRCDPISGHTALYWYRQSLGQGLEFLIYFQGNSAPDKSGLPSDRFSAERTGGSVSTLTIQRTQQEDSAVYLCASSLGARETQYFGPGTRLLVL.

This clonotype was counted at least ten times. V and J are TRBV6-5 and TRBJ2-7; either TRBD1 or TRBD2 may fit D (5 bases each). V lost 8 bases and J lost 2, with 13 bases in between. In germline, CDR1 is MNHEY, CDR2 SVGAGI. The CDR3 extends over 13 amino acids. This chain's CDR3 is CASGRDGPYEQYF. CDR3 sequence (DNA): TGTGCCAGCGGCCGGGACGGACCCTACGAGCAGTACTTC.

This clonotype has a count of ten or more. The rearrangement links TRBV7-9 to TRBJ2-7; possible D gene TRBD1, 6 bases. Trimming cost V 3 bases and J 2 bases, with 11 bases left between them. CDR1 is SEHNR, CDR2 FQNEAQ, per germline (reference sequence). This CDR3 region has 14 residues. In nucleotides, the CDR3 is TGTGCCAGCAGCTTGACAGGCCCGGCCTACGAGCAGTACTTC. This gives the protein CASSLTGPAYEQYF. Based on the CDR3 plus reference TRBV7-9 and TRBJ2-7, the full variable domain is DTGVSQNPRHKITKRGQNVTFRCDPISEHNRLYWYRQTLGQGPEFLTYFQNEAQLEKSRLLSDRFSAERPKGSFSTLEIQRTEQGDSAMYLCASSLTGPAYEQYFGPGTRLTVT.

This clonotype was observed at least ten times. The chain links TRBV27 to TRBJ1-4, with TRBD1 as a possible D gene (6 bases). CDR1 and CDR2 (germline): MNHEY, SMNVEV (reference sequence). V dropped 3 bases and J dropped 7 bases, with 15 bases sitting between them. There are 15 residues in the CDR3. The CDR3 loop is CASSFAPGAGEKLFF. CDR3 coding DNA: TGTGCCAGCAGTTTTGCTCCGGGGGCCGGTGAAAAACTGTTTTTT.

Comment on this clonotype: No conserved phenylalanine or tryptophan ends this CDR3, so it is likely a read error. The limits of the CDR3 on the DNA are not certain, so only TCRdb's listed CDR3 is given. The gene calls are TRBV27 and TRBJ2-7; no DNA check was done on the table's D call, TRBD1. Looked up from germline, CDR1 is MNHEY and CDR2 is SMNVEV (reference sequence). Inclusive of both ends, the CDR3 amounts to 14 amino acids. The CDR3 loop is CASSPLGAVYEQDC.